These 10 T cell receptor beta chains originate from one sample sequenced in a study of PD-1 blockade in classical Hodgkin lymphoma. The sample's time point: cycle 4 day 1 (C4D1), after five to seven weeks of nivolumab. Patients all relapsed after autologous stem cell transplantation, and there was variation in brentuximab vedotin exposure. Sequenced by immunoSEQ multiplex PCR; TCRdb stores in-frame clones only, minus some. The data show approximately 65,000 clones, with roughly 89% seen just once and 10% held by the top ten. The material sequenced was peripheral blood mononuclear cells (PBMCs), taken before the fourth cycle of nivolumab. Receptor source: a human donor with classical Hodgkin lymphoma.

This clone was recorded only once. This chain links TRBV7-9 with TRBJ1-2; 7 bases are a match to TRBD1. Germline CDR1 SEHNR, CDR2 FQNEAQ (reference sequence). V trimming: 5 bases; J trimming: 0 bases; junction bases outside the gene matches: 12. The CDR3 runs 17 residues. In DNA form, the CDR3 reads TGTGCCAGCAGCACTAAAGGGGGCAATTCCCCTAACTATGGCTACACCTTC. Translation: CASSTKGGNSPNYGYTF.

The rearrangement links TRBV6-1 to TRBJ1-1; 9 bases are a match to TRBD1. V trimming: 3 bases; J trimming: 5 bases; junction bases outside the gene matches: 7. Looked up from germline, CDR1 is MNHNS and CDR2 is SASEGT. This CDR3 spans 15 amino acids. The CDR3: CASSDAGTGFTEAFF. The DNA for the CDR3 is TGTGCCAGCAGTGATGCCGGGACAGGGTTTACTGAAGCTTTCTTT.

The rearrangement uses TRBV18 and TRBJ1-4; D is unresolved. CDR3 size: 12 residues. Germline lookup yields CDR1 KGHSH and CDR2 LQKENI. Trimming pared 4 bases from V and 6 bases from J, leaving 6 bases between. Here the CDR3 reads CASSLAHEKLFF. The CDR3 nucleotides are TGTGCCAGCTCACTTGCTCATGAAAAACTGTTTTTT. Looking up the rest from reference TRBV18 and TRBJ1-4 gives the full variable domain: NAGVMQNPRHLVRRRGQEARLRCSPMKGHSHVYWYRQLPEEGLKFMVYLQKENIIDESGMPKERFSAEFPKEGPSILRIQQVVRGDSAAYFCASSLAHEKLFFGSGTQLSVL.

This clone was recorded once. The gene calls are TRBV6-5 and TRBJ2-1; D might be TRBD1 or TRBD2, each matching 5 bases. V was shortened by 9 bases and J by 9 bases, with 21 bases between the two germline ends. Germline V gene data show CDR1 as MNHEY and CDR2 as SVGAGI. The CDR3 runs to 14 residues. CDR3 in amino acids: CASTRLDPGSEQFF. The CDR3 nucleotides are TGTGCCAGTACCCGACTTGATCCAGGGAGTGAGCAGTTCTTC.

The sample holds one count of this clone. The chain uses TRBV18 and TRBJ1-1; D not resolved. Deletions cut 3 bases from V and 6 bases from J, with 17 bases between. The CDR3 length is 15 residues. Per germline, CDR1 KGHSH and CDR2 LQKENI. In DNA, the CDR3 is TGTGCCAGCTCACCCTATCCCCGAGGAGGGTCTGAAGCTTTCTTT. Amino acid sequence: CASSPYPRGGSEAFF.

The J gene is TRBJ2-5, the V gene TRBV7-9; weak D call: TRBD2 (5 bases). The CDR3 consists of 15 residues. V shed 4 bases and J shed 3 bases, with 15 bases lying between them. The germline gives CDR1 SEHNR, CDR2 FQNEAQ (reference sequence). The CDR3 DNA follows: TGTGCCAGCAGCTCAGAGGACTCGCCTAAAGAGACCCAGTACTTC. It is translated as CASSSEDSPKETQYF.

This clone was detected a few times. The gene calls are TRBV6-5 and TRBJ1-1; D gene uncertain. The length of the CDR3 is 15 residues. Germline V lookup: CDR1 MNHEY, CDR2 SVGAGI. V was cut by 2 bases and J by 0 bases, with 10 bases left in between. Here the CDR3 DNA reads TGTGCCAGCAGTTACAAAGGAGGGCTGAACACTGAAGCTTTCTTT. It encodes CASSYKGGLNTEAFF.

The chain has TRBV9 and TRBJ1-2; no clear D gene. CDR1 is SGDLS and CDR2 is YYNGEE in the germline V gene. V was pared by 4 bases and J by 1 base, with 8 bases between. This CDR3 is built from 13 residues. CDR3 sequence reads: CASSIGSNYGYTF. CDR3 DNA: TGTGCCAGCAGCATTGGGAGTAACTATGGCTACACCTTC.

The gene calls are TRBV18 and TRBJ1-1; D is uncertain. Germline CDR1 is KGHSH and CDR2 is LQKENI. Trimming shortened V by 5 bases and J by 8 bases, and 9 bases separated the two germline ends. CDR3 length equals 11 residues. CDR3 amino acids: CASSGEGEAFF. In DNA, the CDR3 is TGTGCCAGCTCAGGGGAAGGGGAAGCTTTCTTT.

V usage is TRBV6-5 and J usage is TRBJ1-1, with TRBD1 identical over 7 bases. CDR3 length: 14 residues. Per the germline V gene, CDR1 is MNHEY and CDR2 is SVGAGI. The junction had 6 bases not matched to a gene; V was cut back by 5 bases and J by 3 bases. The CDR3 sequence is CASSVAGGHTEAFF. CDR3 DNA sequence: TGTGCCAGCAGTGTCGCAGGGGGTCACACTGAAGCTTTCTTT.